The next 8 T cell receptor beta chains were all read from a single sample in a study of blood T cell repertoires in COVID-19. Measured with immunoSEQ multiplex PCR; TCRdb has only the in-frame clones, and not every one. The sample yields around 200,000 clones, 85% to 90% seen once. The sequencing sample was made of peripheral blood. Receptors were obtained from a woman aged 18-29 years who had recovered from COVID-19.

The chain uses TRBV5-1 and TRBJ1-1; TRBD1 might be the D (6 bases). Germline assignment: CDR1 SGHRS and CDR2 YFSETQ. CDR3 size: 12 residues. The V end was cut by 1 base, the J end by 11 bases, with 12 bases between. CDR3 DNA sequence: TGCGCCAGCAGCTTGTTACAGGGCGCGGCTTTCTTT. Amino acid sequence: CASSLLQGAAFF.

The CDR3 region is CASSDGLAYDNEQFF. The CDR3 DNA reads as TGTGCCAGCAGTGACGGACTAGCGTACGACAATGAGCAGTTCTTC. The genes are TRBV2 and TRBJ2-1; 9 bases line up with TRBD2. The length of the CDR3 is 15 residues. The germline V gene encodes CDR1 SNHLY and CDR2 FYNNEI. V was clipped by 3 bases and J by 5 bases; unmatched bases: 5. Supplemented by reference TRBV2 and TRBJ2-1, the full variable domain reads EPEVTQTPSHQVTQMGQEVILRCVPISNHLYFYWYRQILGQKVEFLVSFYNNEISEKSEIFDDQFSVERPDGSNFTLKIRSTKLEDSAMYFCASSDGLAYDNEQFFGPGTRLTVL.

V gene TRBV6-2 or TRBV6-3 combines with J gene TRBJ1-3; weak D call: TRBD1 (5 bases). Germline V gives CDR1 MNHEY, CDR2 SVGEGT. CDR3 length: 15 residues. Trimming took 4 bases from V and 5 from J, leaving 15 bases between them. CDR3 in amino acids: CASSSDRTRRNTIYF. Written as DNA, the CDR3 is TGTGCCAGCAGTTCCGACAGAACCAGAAGAAACACCATATATTTT.

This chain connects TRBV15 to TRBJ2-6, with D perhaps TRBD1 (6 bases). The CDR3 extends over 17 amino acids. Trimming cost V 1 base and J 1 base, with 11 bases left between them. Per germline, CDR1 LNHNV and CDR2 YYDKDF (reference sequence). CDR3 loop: CATSRAPTGSGANVLTF. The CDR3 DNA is TGTGCCACCAGCAGAGCCCCCACAGGGTCTGGGGCCAACGTCCTGACTTTC.

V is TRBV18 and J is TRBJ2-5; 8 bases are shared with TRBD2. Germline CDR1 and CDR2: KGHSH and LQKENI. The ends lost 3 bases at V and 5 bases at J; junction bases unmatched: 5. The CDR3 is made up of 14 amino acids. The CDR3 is CASSPGGRSETQYF. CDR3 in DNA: TGTGCCAGCTCACCGGGCGGGAGGAGTGAGACCCAGTACTTC.

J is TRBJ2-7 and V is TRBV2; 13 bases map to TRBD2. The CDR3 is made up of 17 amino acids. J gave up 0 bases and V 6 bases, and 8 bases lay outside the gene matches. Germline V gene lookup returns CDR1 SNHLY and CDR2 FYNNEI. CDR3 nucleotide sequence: TGTGCCAGCAGGAGACTAGCGGGAGGACTGTTCTCCTACGAGCAGTACGTC. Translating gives CASRRLAGGLFSYEQYV.

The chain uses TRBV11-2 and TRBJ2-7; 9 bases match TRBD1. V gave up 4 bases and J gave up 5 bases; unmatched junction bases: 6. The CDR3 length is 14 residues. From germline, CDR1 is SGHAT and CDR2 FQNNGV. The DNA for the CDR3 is TGTGCCAGCAGCTCGGACAGGGGACTTGACGAGCAGTACTTC. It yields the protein CASSSDRGLDEQYF.

In DNA form, the CDR3 reads TGTGCCAGCAGTCTCCAGGGGGATAGCAATCAGCCCCAGCATTTT. It translates to CASSLQGDSNQPQHF. J is TRBJ1-5 and V is TRBV6-5; TRBD1 matches at 7 bases. Germline V gives CDR1 MNHEY, CDR2 SVGAGI. The CDR3 covers 15 residues. V lost 5 bases and J lost 0; bases outside the gene matches: 4.